The 9 T cell receptor beta chains listed next were all sequenced from one sample in a study of sequential checkpoint blockade in melanoma. Treatment described: randomized to nivolumab then ipilimumab (arm A) or the reverse (arm B). The assay was immunoSEQ multiplex PCR, and TCRdb's table has in-frame clones only and misses some. The sample lists 15,000 to 20,000 clones; 56% were seen once. Specimen: CD8+ T cells sorted from blood (inferred from file names), collected from a patient given nivolumab and ipilimumab in sequence. These receptors were taken from a human donor with melanoma.

The chain carries TRBV4-1 and TRBJ2-1; 9 nucleotides line up with TRBD2. V was pared by 2 bases and J by 8 bases, with 10 bases of the junction left unmatched. The CDR3 contains 16 residues. CDR1 is MGHRA and CDR2 is YSYEKL in the germline V gene. CDR3 sequence reads: CASSQQTGTSIDEQFF. The CDR3 DNA follows: TGCGCCAGCAGCCAACAAACGGGGACTAGCATCGATGAGCAGTTCTTC.

As DNA, the CDR3 is TGTGCCAGCAGCCAGGGGGGATGGAGGTACGAGCAGTACTTC. Protein: CASSQGGWRYEQYF. The chain links TRBV5-4 to TRBJ2-7; D possibly corresponds to TRBD1 (7 bases). The germline V gene has CDR1 SGHNT and CDR2 YYREEE (reference sequence). There are 14 residues in the CDR3. Trimming took off 4 bases at V and 4 bases at J, with 15 bases between the two ends.

This chain joins TRBV6-5 and TRBJ1-6, with D unresolved. The germline gives CDR1 MNHEY, CDR2 SVGAGI. The CDR3 has 14 residues. The V and J ends lost 2 bases and 7 bases respectively, with 9 bases between them. CDR3 coding DNA: TGTGCCAGCAGTTACGGGGAGATCAATTCACCCCTCCACTTT. Amino acid sequence: CASSYGEINSPLHF.

J is TRBJ2-4 and V is TRBV7-7; tentatively, D is TRBD2 (5 bases). Germline assignment: CDR1 SSHAT and CDR2 FNYEAQ (reference sequence). V lost 5 bases to trimming and J lost 8 bases, with 13 bases between them. The CDR3 totals 13 residues. The CDR3 DNA is TGTGCCAGCAGCAACCTCCTCGGGGACATTCAGTACTTC. It specifies CASSNLLGDIQYF.

The rearrangement joins TRBV7-9 to TRBJ2-2; D not resolved. This CDR3 is built from 15 residues. Germline CDR1 SEHNR, CDR2 FQNEAQ (reference sequence). The V end was cut by 5 bases, the J end by 1 base, with 11 bases between. The CDR3 nucleotides read TGTGCCAGCAGCCCATTAGATGGGAACACCGGGGAGCTGTTTTTT. It specifies CASSPLDGNTGELFF.

The chain combines TRBV6-5 with TRBJ2-1; D is possibly TRBD1 (6 bases). Deletions cut 2 bases from V and 3 bases from J, with 11 bases between. This CDR3 contains 15 residues. Germline lookup yields CDR1 MNHEY and CDR2 SVGAGI. This CDR3 is CASSYSGGDYNEQFF. Written as DNA, the CDR3 is TGTGCCAGCAGTTACAGTGGGGGCGACTACAATGAGCAGTTCTTC.

This chain links TRBV7-9 with TRBJ2-7; 11 bases are shared with TRBD1. From germline, CDR1 is SEHNR and CDR2 FQNEAQ (reference sequence). V lost 5 bases to trimming and J lost 7 bases; unmatched junction nucleotides: 7. This CDR3 has 14 residues. The CDR3 sequence: CASSLRDRGREQYF. CDR3 nucleotides: TGTGCCAGCAGCCTCCGGGACAGGGGGAGGGAGCAGTACTTC. The whole variable domain, remainder taken from reference TRBV7-9 and TRBJ2-7, is DTGVSQNPRHKITKRGQNVTFRCDPISEHNRLYWYRQTLGQGPEFLTYFQNEAQLEKSRLLSDRFSAERPKGSFSTLEIQRTEQGDSAMYLCASSLRDRGREQYFGPGTRLTVT.

Only a few counts were recorded for this clone. The J gene is TRBJ2-7, the V gene TRBV5-6, with 14 nucleotides matching TRBD2. The germline CDR1 and CDR2 sequences are SGHDT and YYEEEE. Trimming at V came to 4 bases and at J to 3 bases, leaving 6 bases not matched to a gene. This CDR3 has 16 residues. CDR3 in DNA: TGTGCCAGCAGCGCCCAGGGACTAGCGGGAGTCTACGAGCAGTACTTC. As protein: CASSAQGLAGVYEQYF. Drawing the rest from reference TRBV5-6 and TRBJ2-7, the complete variable domain is DAGVTQSPTHLIKTRGQQVTLRCSPKSGHDTVSWYQQALGQGPQFIFQYYEEEERQRGNFPDRFSGHQFPNYSSELNVNALLLGDSALYLCASSAQGLAGVYEQYFGPGTRLTVT.

This clone has only one observation. V usage is TRBV9 and J usage is TRBJ2-1; D might be TRBD2 (5 bases). Trimming cost V 2 bases and J 10 bases, with 10 bases left between them. CDR3 length: 12 residues. Germline V gene sequence: CDR1 SGDLS, CDR2 YYNGEE. The CDR3 nucleotides are TGTGCCAGCAGCGTCCCTGGGGAGGAGCAGTTCTTC. Translated: CASSVPGEEQFF.